The 20 T cell receptor beta chains presented below share a single source sample, sequenced in a study of blood T cell repertoires in COVID-19. Repertoires were generated with immunoSEQ multiplex PCR, while TCRdb's copy carries only in-frame clones and drops some. The table includes approximately 270,000 clones, around nine tenths detected once. The material sequenced was peripheral blood. All receptors come from a man aged 35 to 55 with active or convalescent COVID-19.

This clone was seen only a few times. V usage is TRBV9 and J usage is TRBJ2-7; 7 bases align to TRBD1. The V segment lost 3 bases and the J segment 5 bases; nucleotides outside the gene matches: 14. The germline V gene has CDR1 SGDLS and CDR2 YYNGEE. This CDR3 is built from 16 residues. The CDR3, as DNA: TGTGCCAGCAGCGCTCCGACAGGGAAGATCGTAAACGAGCAGTACTTC. Its protein is CASSAPTGKIVNEQYF.

The CDR3 here is CASSPQTDTQYF. CDR3 DNA sequence: TGTGCCAGCAGCCCCCAGACAGATACGCAGTATTTT. This rearrangement joins TRBV11-1 to TRBJ2-3, with D uncertain. V dropped 5 bases and J dropped 3 bases, with 6 bases sitting between them. The CDR3 spans 12 residues. CDR1 and CDR2 from the germline V gene are SGHAT and FQDESV (reference sequence).

J is TRBJ1-6 and V is TRBV30; D call uncertain. The CDR3 runs 15 residues. CDR1 is GTSNPN, CDR2 SVGIG, per germline (reference sequence). The ends were cut back, 1 base at V and 0 bases at J, with 7 bases in the middle. CDR3 DNA sequence: TGTGCCTGGAGTGCCCTTAGCTCCTATAATTCACCCCTCCACTTT. Its translation: CAWSALSSYNSPLHF.

Worth noting for this clone: A read error may account for a junction end that differs from germline. The chain couples TRBV2 to TRBJ2-3; TRBD1 matches at 7 bases. CDR3 length: 14 residues. Germline CDR1 is SNHLY and CDR2 is FYNNEI. Here the CDR3 reads CASSEGEESTRQGF. The CDR3 DNA reads TGTGCCAGCAGTGAAGGGGAAGAGTCAACCCGACAGGGCTTT.

In this sample, this clone turned up once. The chain recombines TRBV25-1 with TRBJ2-1; 8 bases fit TRBD1. The CDR3 is 16 residues long. Unmatched junction bases numbered 11, after V lost 10 bases and J lost 0 bases. Germline CDR1 is MGHDK and CDR2 is SYGVNS. CDR3 bases: TGTGCCACCGAGCTAAGTGGACAGGGCTCCTACAATGAGCAGTTCTTC. This sequence encodes CATELSGQGSYNEQFF.

The chain carries TRBV3-1 (or the pseudogene TRBV3-2) and TRBJ2-1, with 9 bases fitting TRBD2. Germline V lookup: CDR1 LGHDT, CDR2 YNNKEL (reference sequence). The V segment lost 2 bases and the J segment 4 bases; nucleotides outside the gene matches: 6. The CDR3 sequence is 16 residues long. CDR3 sequence (DNA): TGTGCCAGCAGCCAACAAGGCGGGAGGGCGTACAATGAGCAGTTCTTC. Its translation: CASSQQGGRAYNEQFF.

The V and J genes are TRBV3-1 (or the pseudogene TRBV3-2) and TRBJ2-1, with D perhaps TRBD2 (5 bases). CDR1 and CDR2 from the germline V gene are LGHDT and YNNKEL (reference sequence). The CDR3 sequence is 15 residues long. V lost 1 base and J 1 base, leaving 8 bases between the germline ends. CDR3 nucleotides: TGTGCCAGCAGCCAAGGGCGAGGGTCCTACAATGAGCAGTTCTTC. Translation gives CASSQGRGSYNEQFF.

The genes are TRBV10-3 and TRBJ2-5; 7 nucleotides match TRBD1. Losses at the gene ends were 5 bases for V and 1 base for J; bases not matched to a gene: 7. The CDR3 consists of 15 residues. Germline CDR1 and CDR2: ENHRY and SYGVKD. CDR3 DNA: TGTGCCATCAGTTCTATAGACAGGGCCCAAGAGACCCAGTACTTC. Its translation is CAISSIDRAQETQYF.

The rearrangement joins TRBV27 to TRBJ1-6; 12 bases agree with TRBD1. The germline gives CDR1 MNHEY, CDR2 SMNVEV (reference sequence). V trimming: 4 bases; J trimming: 10 bases; junction bases outside the gene matches: 11. The CDR3 has 17 amino acids. The CDR3 DNA sequence: TGTGCCAGCAGTTACGAACCTCCCGGGACAGGGGGCTCACCCCTCCACTTT. This sequence encodes CASSYEPPGTGGSPLHF.

The table lists this clone with a count of one. The chain employs TRBV10-2 and TRBJ2-7; 7 positions match TRBD1. The CDR3 sequence is 14 residues long. Germline CDR1 is WSHSY and CDR2 is SAAADI. After removal of 6 bases from V and 4 bases from J, the junction contained 9 bases not matched to a gene. This CDR3 is CASSQGVTGYEQYF. As DNA, the CDR3 is TGCGCCAGCAGCCAGGGGGTTACAGGGTACGAGCAGTACTTC.

This chain links TRBV5-4 with TRBJ1-2, with 9 bases lining up with TRBD1. Germline loops: CDR1 SGHNT, CDR2 YYREEE (reference sequence). The CDR3 covers 16 residues. The V segment lost 4 bases and the J segment 4 bases; nucleotides outside the gene matches: 11. CDR3 loop: CASSPPGQGKTYGYTF. The CDR3 DNA sequence: TGTGCCAGCAGCCCGCCGGGACAGGGAAAAACCTATGGCTACACCTTC.

In regard to this clone: A junction end diverges from the germline sequence, so it may reflect a read error. The chain is built from TRBV18 and TRBJ2-1, with a tentative D call TRBD1 (5 bases). The germline gives CDR1 KGHSH, CDR2 LQKENI. CDR3 length equals 12 residues. The CDR3 DNA sequence: TGTGCCAGCTCACCCTTGGACAAGGAGCAGTTCTTC. Its translation: CASSPLDKEQFF.

The chain couples TRBV5-1 to TRBJ2-1; 8 bases match TRBD1. There are 16 residues in the CDR3. Germline loops: CDR1 SGHRS, CDR2 YFSETQ. V trimming: 3 bases; J trimming: 5 bases; junction bases outside the gene matches: 10. CDR3 sequence (DNA): TGCGCCAGCAGCTCAAAATTCGGACAGGGCGACAATGAGCAGTTCTTC. This encodes CASSSKFGQGDNEQFF.

The rearrangement joins TRBV29-1 to TRBJ1-2, with 7 bases that match TRBD1. Germline V gene lookup returns CDR1 SQVTM and CDR2 ANQGSEA. With V trimmed by 3 bases and J by 8 bases, 3 bases remained unmatched. This CDR3 has 11 residues. The CDR3 spells CSVDDRVGYTF. DNA of the CDR3: TGCAGCGTTGACGACAGGGTCGGCTACACCTTC.

The chain carries TRBV5-1 and TRBJ1-1; 7 bases map to TRBD1. This CDR3 comprises 14 residues. The germline CDR1 and CDR2 sequences are SGHRS and YFSETQ. V was clipped by 4 bases and J by 4 bases; unmatched bases: 7. The CDR3, as DNA: TGCGCCAGCAGCGAGGGACAGTTTAGCACTGAAGCTTTCTTT. The encoded protein is CASSEGQFSTEAFF.

The chain employs TRBV7-2 and TRBJ1-2, with D unresolved. Trimming shortened V by 1 base and J by 2 bases, and 17 bases separated the two germline ends. The germline CDR1 and CDR2 sequences are SGHTA and FQGNSA. This CDR3 has 17 residues. CDR3 DNA sequence: TGTGCCAGCAGCTTAGTTTCCACACGGGGAACAAACTATGGCTACACCTTC. This translates into CASSLVSTRGTNYGYTF.

This clone was recorded once. This chain joins TRBV2 and TRBJ1-2; no reliable D call. The V gene lost 5 bases and the J gene lost 4 bases, with 8 bases spanning the gap. The CDR3 spans 12 residues. CDR1 SNHLY and CDR2 FYNNEI come from the germline V gene. The CDR3 nucleotides read TGTGCCAGCAGTATCGACACCTATGGCTACACCTTC. Amino acids: CASSIDTYGYTF. Looking up the rest from reference TRBV2 and TRBJ1-2 gives the full variable domain: EPEVTQTPSHQVTQMGQEVILRCVPISNHLYFYWYRQILGQKVEFLVSFYNNEISEKSEIFDDQFSVERPDGSNFTLKIRSTKLEDSAMYFCASSIDTYGYTFGSGTRLTVV.

The V call is TRBV5-4, the J call TRBJ2-1; 12 nucleotides match TRBD2. With V trimmed by 0 bases and J by 9 bases, 4 bases remained unmatched. This CDR3 has 15 residues. Germline lookup yields CDR1 SGHNT and CDR2 YYREEE (reference sequence). DNA for the CDR3: TGTGCCAGCAGCTTGGCCGGACTAGCGGGATTTGAGCAGTTCTTC. Its protein product is CASSLAGLAGFEQFF.

The chain combines TRBV30 with TRBJ1-1; maybe TRBD1 (6 bases). Trimming removed 0 bases at V and 2 bases at J, with 10 bases between. Per germline, CDR1 GTSNPN and CDR2 SVGIG (reference sequence). This CDR3 spans 14 amino acids. CDR3 sequence (DNA): TGTGCCTGGAGTGTTGGACAGTATAACACTGAAGCTTTCTTT. It translates to CAWSVGQYNTEAFF.

The chain has TRBV30 and TRBJ1-6; D is unresolved. Per germline, CDR1 GTSNPN and CDR2 SVGIG (reference sequence). Trimming shortened V by 5 bases and J by 8 bases, and 13 bases separated the two germline ends. The CDR3 is 13 amino acids. The CDR3 loop is CAWVRDTYSPLHF. CDR3 in DNA: TGTGCCTGGGTGCGCGACACCTATTCACCCCTCCACTTT.